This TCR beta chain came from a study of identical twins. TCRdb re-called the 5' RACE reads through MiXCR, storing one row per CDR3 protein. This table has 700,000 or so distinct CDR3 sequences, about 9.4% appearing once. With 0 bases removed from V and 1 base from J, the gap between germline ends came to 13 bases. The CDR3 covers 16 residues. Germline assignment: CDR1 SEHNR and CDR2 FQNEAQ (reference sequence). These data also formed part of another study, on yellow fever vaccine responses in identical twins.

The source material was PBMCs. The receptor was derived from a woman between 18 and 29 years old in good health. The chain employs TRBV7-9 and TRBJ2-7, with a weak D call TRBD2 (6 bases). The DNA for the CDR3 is TGTGCCAGCAGCTTAGCCCCGGGAGTCAATTCCTACGAGCAGTACTTC. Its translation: CASSLAPGVNSYEQYF. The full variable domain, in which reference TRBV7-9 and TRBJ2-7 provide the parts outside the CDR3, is DTGVSQNPRHKITKRGQNVTFRCDPISEHNRLYWYRQTLGQGPEFLTYFQNEAQLEKSRLLSDRFSAERPKGSFSTLEIQRTEQGDSAMYLCASSLAPGVNSYEQYFGPGTRLTVT.